Listed here is a single T cell receptor beta chain. Its antigen is not identified. Indicated treatment: skin biopsy from PPD injection site in Mantoux-positive individual. An oligonucleotide containing a UMI was ligated to the 3' end of TCR cDNA. Individuals with a positive Mantoux test gave biopsies from PPD-injected skin. The source of the sample is a study of naive and memory T cell subsets. CDR3 length: 21 amino acids. V was clipped by 2 bases and J by 0 bases; unmatched bases: 13. The V gene's germline CDR1 is MNHEY and CDR2 SVGAGI. Ligated cDNA underwent four rounds of PCR with nested alpha and beta constant region primers and SP2. Alpha and beta constant region primers primed reverse transcription for blood and skin samples. One entry per CDR3 protein results from TCRdb running MiXCR on the UMI-ligation and nested PCR reads. The repertoire has tens of thousands of distinct CDR3 sequences, approximately 10% of them found once; the top ten carry around 4.2%.

General observations from the study: Tuberculin site TCR excess was interpreted as type IV hypersensitivity infiltration. Potentially, T cell activation and differentiation skew this RNA-based measurement.

This clonotype was obtained from an adult in good health. The chain links TRBV6-5 to TRBJ2-6, with 10 bases lining up with TRBD2. The sample in question was skin, obtained from a tuberculin skin test site. DNA for the CDR3: TGTGCCAGCAGTTACGGGCTAGCGGGAGTTGGGGCCAGCTCTGGGGCCAACGTCCTGACTTTC. Encoded protein: CASSYGLAGVGASSGANVLTF.